This T cell receptor beta chain was observed in a study of shared clonotypes between healthy human individuals. The V and J ends lost 10 bases and 5 bases, in that order; junction bases with no gene match: 5. CDR3 size: 13 residues. Germline CDR1 is MNHEY and CDR2 is SVGAGI. Libraries were prepared by immunoSEQ multiplex PCR; TCRdb keeps only in-frame clonotypes and omits some of them. The sample holds approximately 2.4 million clones, approximately 94% seen once. The chain uses TRBV6-5 and TRBJ2-7; 13 nucleotides match TRBD2. Sequencing used naive CD4+ T cells sorted from blood. Stated subset: CD45RA+ positively selected. The source is a man younger than 30 in good health. CDR3 loop: CATRLAGGHEQYF. CDR3 in DNA: TGTGCCACCCGACTAGCGGGAGGCCACGAGCAGTACTTC.